The T cell receptor beta chain described here comes from a study of cytomegalovirus exposure and HLA in healthy donors. For the study at large: A prior analysis found some 110 million unique TCR beta sequences from some 190 million T cells. Overall study findings and caveats: Rarity characterized most TCR sequences, yet some public TCRs appeared in many donors. Previously analyzed data showed that most TCR beta V segments were productive at a frequency of about 87% or about 30%. A later analysis linked a missense DCLRE1C variant to TCR beta V- and J-gene trimming.

Per germline, CDR1 SGHTA and CDR2 FQGTGA. V shed 2 bases and J 4 bases; nucleotides not matched to a gene: 7. The CDR3 runs to 18 residues. With 60 Vbeta and 13 Jbeta primers, the PCR was carried out. The protocol was immunoSEQ multiplex PCR, while the TCRdb copy is restricted to in-frame clones and leaves out a portion. The sample holds fewer than 200,000 clones, 82% seen once. To note about this clone: Its cognate antigen is unknown.

The chain has TRBV7-3 and TRBJ2-3; 15 bases agree with TRBD2. The sequence came from a male donor in good health and CMV-seronegative. The material sequenced was PBMCs. CDR3 DNA sequence: TGTGCCAGCAGCTTAGGCGGACTAGCGGGAGGGGTGGCAGATACGCAGTATTTT. Its protein product is CASSLGGLAGGVADTQYF.